The 31 T cell receptor beta chains below come from one sample, sequenced in a study of response to subunit inactivated influenza vaccine. One entry per CDR3 protein results from TCRdb running MiXCR on the RT-PCR reads. The sample holds around 580,000 distinct CDR3 sequences, 12% to 15% seen once. The sequencing used PBMCs from blood, collected approximately 12 days after vaccination. These receptors came from a man in his forties or fifties who received an inactivated influenza vaccine.

The chain employs TRBV27 and TRBJ2-3; TRBD1 matches at 9 bases. The CDR3 length is 15 residues. V lost 5 bases, J lost 2 bases, and 5 bases stayed unmatched. The germline V gene has CDR1 MNHEY and CDR2 SMNVEV (reference sequence). The CDR3 here is CASSTRDRVTDTQYF. DNA for the CDR3: TGTGCCAGCAGTACCCGGGACAGGGTCACAGATACGCAGTATTTT.

The chain has TRBV28 and TRBJ2-6, with 7 bases aligning to TRBD1. The CDR3 covers 17 residues. The V and J ends lost 4 bases and 0 bases, in that order; junction bases with no gene match: 6. Germline lookup yields CDR1 MDHEN and CDR2 SYDVKM. Written as DNA, the CDR3 is TGTGCCAGCAGTTCGGGACAGATGAGCTCTGGGGCCAACGTCCTGACTTTC. This encodes CASSSGQMSSGANVLTF.

This sequence joins TRBV18 and TRBJ2-3, with a weak D call TRBD1 (5 bases). This CDR3 region has 14 residues. Trimming took 2 bases from V and 4 from J, leaving 10 bases between them. The germline gives CDR1 KGHSH, CDR2 LQKENI. The CDR3 coding sequence is TGTGCCAGCTCACCATCTGCAGGGCCAGATACGCAGTATTTT. Amino acids: CASSPSAGPDTQYF.

This clonotype was seen ten or more times. This chain joins TRBV4-3 and TRBJ2-5, with 10 bases lining up with TRBD2. The V and J ends lost 4 bases and 4 bases, in that order; junction bases with no gene match: 6. CDR1 and CDR2 from the germline V gene are LGHNA and YSLEER. This CDR3 contains 15 residues. The CDR3, as DNA: TGCGCCAGCAGCCGCGGACTAGCGGAAAGAGAGACCCAGTACTTC. The encoded protein is CASSRGLAERETQYF.

About this clonotype itself: The DNA is omitted, as the CDR3 cannot be located on it reliably, and the CDR3 follows TCRdb's listing. This chain uses TRBV23-1 with TRBJ1-4; the table names TRBD1, a call not compared with the DNA. TRBV23-1 is an ORF, with its function uncertain. The CDR3 has 16 amino acids, counting both end residues. The CDR3 is CASSPGPRAYRRNCFF.

V and J are TRBV7-2 and TRBJ1-2, with 8 bases matching TRBD1. Germline V CDR1 and CDR2: SGHTA, FQGNSA. There are 14 residues in the CDR3. Trimming removed 5 bases from V and 3 bases from J; junction bases left unmatched: 5. CDR3 amino acids: CASSHGQGDYGYTF. CDR3 DNA: TGTGCCAGCAGCCATGGACAGGGAGACTATGGCTACACCTTC. The variable domain in full, with the rest retrieved from reference TRBV7-2 and TRBJ1-2, is GAGVSQSPSNKVTEKGKDVELRCDPISGHTALYWYRQSLGQGLEFLIYFQGNSAPDKSGLPSDRFSAERTGGSVSTLTIQRTQQEDSAVYLCASSHGQGDYGYTFGSGTRLTVV.

This chain connects TRBV20-1 to TRBJ2-7; TRBD2 aligns across 10 bases. The length of the CDR3 is 14 residues. J was trimmed by 0 bases and V by 2 bases; bases with no gene match: 1. Germline CDR1 is DFQATT and CDR2 is SNEGSKA (reference sequence). CDR3 residues: CSARTSGDSYEQYF. In nucleotides, the CDR3 is TGCAGTGCTAGAACTAGCGGGGACTCCTACGAGCAGTACTTC.

The table lists this clonotype with a few counts. V gene TRBV10-3 combines with J gene TRBJ2-1; TRBD1 aligns across 11 bases. Germline V gene sequence: CDR1 ENHRY, CDR2 SYGVKD. The CDR3 runs to 16 residues. V was pared by 2 bases and J by 7 bases, with 7 bases of the junction left unmatched. The CDR3 DNA is TGTGCCATCAGTGAGCCTGGACAGGGGGCATGGAATGAGCAGTTCTTC. Translation: CAISEPGQGAWNEQFF.

This clonotype was seen more than once but under ten times. The V and J genes are TRBV16 and TRBJ2-1; 9 bases align to TRBD2. V dropped 1 base and J dropped 8; count of bases not matched to a gene: 9. Germline CDR1 and CDR2: KGHSY and FQNENV. CDR3 length: 16 residues. The CDR3, as DNA: TGTGCCAGCAGCCAATGGAGCGGGAGGCTGGGGGATGAGCAGTTCTTC. Encoded protein: CASSQWSGRLGDEQFF.

The sample holds a few counts of this clonotype. V is TRBV28 and J is TRBJ2-5; tentative D call: TRBD1 (6 bases). V lost 6 bases, J lost 5 bases, and 13 bases lay in between. CDR1 is MDHEN and CDR2 is SYDVKM in the germline V gene. The CDR3 spans 13 residues. CDR3 amino acids: CASSHKGVETQYF. DNA of the CDR3: TGTGCCAGCAGCCACAAGGGGGTCGAGACCCAGTACTTC.

The sample holds many counts of this clonotype. This chain joins TRBV7-2 and TRBJ2-2; D ambiguous. The germline V gene encodes CDR1 SGHTA and CDR2 FQGNSA. Trimming took 0 bases from V and 8 from J, leaving 13 bases between them. The CDR3 sequence is 15 residues long. CDR3 DNA sequence: TGTGCCAGCAGCTTAGCCTTTGGATCGCAGGGGGAGCTGTTTTTT. Residues: CASSLAFGSQGELFF. Using reference TRBV7-2 and TRBJ2-2 for the parts outside the CDR3, the full variable domain is GAGVSQSPSNKVTEKGKDVELRCDPISGHTALYWYRQSLGQGLEFLIYFQGNSAPDKSGLPSDRFSAERTGGSVSTLTIQRTQQEDSAVYLCASSLAFGSQGELFFGEGSRLTVL.

The chain carries TRBV15 and TRBJ2-7, with 7 bases matching TRBD1. J gave up 1 base and V 3 bases, and 3 bases lay outside the gene matches. The CDR3 runs to 14 residues. Germline CDR1 and CDR2: LNHNV and YYDKDF (reference sequence). The CDR3 protein is CATSSGDSSYEQYF. The DNA of the CDR3 is TGTGCCACCAGCAGCGGGGACAGTTCCTACGAGCAGTACTTC.

Regarding this clonotype: A much larger clone differs by one base, so this may be a read error. CDR3 region: CATSGSRPGTVNYGYTF. CDR3 in DNA: TGTGCCACCAGTGGTTCCCGACCCGGGACGGTTAACTATGGCTACACCTTC. The chain couples TRBV24-1 to TRBJ1-2; TRBD1 is a possible D gene (5 bases). Germline CDR1 and CDR2: KGHDR and SFDVKD. The CDR3 is 17 residues long. V gave up 5 bases and J gave up 1 base, with 19 bases separating them.

The V call is TRBV5-1, the J call TRBJ1-1; D is uncertain. Trimming cost V 1 base and J 3 bases, with 13 bases left between them. CDR3 length: 15 residues. Germline-derived CDR1 and CDR2 are SGHRS and YFSETQ. This CDR3 is CASSLILQSDTEAFF. The CDR3 DNA reads as TGCGCCAGCAGCTTGATCCTACAATCGGACACTGAAGCTTTCTTT.

The chain has TRBV12-3 or TRBV12-4 and TRBJ2-2, with 11 positions matching TRBD1. Trimming removed 3 bases from V and 5 bases from J; junction bases left unmatched: 5. This CDR3 region has 16 residues. The CDR3 protein is CASSFRGTGGTGELFF. In nucleotides, the CDR3 is TGTGCCAGCAGTTTTAGGGGGACAGGGGGGACCGGGGAGCTGTTTTTT.

The sample holds many counts of this clonotype. The chain uses TRBV5-1 and TRBJ2-7; D is ambiguous. The CDR3 loop spans 14 amino acids. The V gene lost 6 bases and the J gene lost 5 bases, with 18 bases spanning the gap. Germline V gene sequence: CDR1 SGHRS, CDR2 YFSETQ. The CDR3 nucleotides are TGCGCCAGCACCCCGGGCATGCCGGCCCACGAGCAGTACTTC. Protein product: CASTPGMPAHEQYF.

This clonotype was seen at least ten times. The chain recombines TRBV5-1 with TRBJ2-5; TRBD1 aligns across 7 bases. The V gene's germline CDR1 is SGHRS and CDR2 YFSETQ. The CDR3 contains 15 residues. V trimming: 4 bases; J trimming: 4 bases; junction bases outside the gene matches: 10. CDR3 sequence reads: CASSGDTGVVETQYF. CDR3 DNA: TGCGCCAGCAGCGGAGATACAGGGGTCGTAGAGACCCAGTACTTC. Complete variable domain (other parts from reference TRBV5-1 and TRBJ2-5): KAGVTQTPRYLIKTRGQQVTLSCSPISGHRSVSWYQQTPGQGLQFLFEYFSETQRNKGNFPGRFSGRQFSNSRSEMNVSTLELGDSALYLCASSGDTGVVETQYFGPGTRLLVL.

This clonotype has a handful of counts. The chain couples TRBV4-1 to TRBJ2-7; unclear D gene. Germline CDR1 is MGHRA and CDR2 is YSYEKL. The V end was cut by 0 bases, the J end by 1 base, with 10 bases between. The CDR3 sequence is 15 residues long. DNA for the CDR3: TGCGCCAGCAGCCAAGATCCGGCCGGATCCTACGAGCAGTACTTC. Protein: CASSQDPAGSYEQYF.

The rearrangement joins TRBV5-8 to TRBJ2-5; D unresolved. Germline V gene sequence: CDR1 SGHTS, CDR2 YDEGEE. V lost 3 bases to trimming and J lost 1 base, with 10 bases between them. This CDR3 is built from 14 residues. CDR3 DNA sequence: TGTGCCAGCAGCTCACGACGGAGCCAAGAGACCCAGTACTTC. Encoded protein: CASSSRRSQETQYF.

This CDR3 reads CASSDFRGQSNQPQHF. In DNA form, the CDR3 reads TGCGCCAGCAGTGACTTCAGGGGACAGAGCAATCAGCCCCAGCATTTT. J is TRBJ1-5 and V is TRBV10-1; 7 nucleotides match TRBD1. Trimming took 3 bases from V and 1 from J; bases not matched to a gene: 6. This CDR3 is built from 16 residues. Germline V gene lookup returns CDR1 WNHNN and CDR2 SYGVQD (reference sequence).

This clonotype has just a few counts. This sequence joins TRBV11-2 and TRBJ2-3; possibly TRBD2 for D (6 bases). The germline V gene has CDR1 SGHAT and CDR2 FQNNGV. The CDR3 is 19 amino acids. The germline V and J ends were trimmed by 5 bases and 7 bases, with 31 bases remaining between them. DNA of the CDR3: TGTGCCAGCAGCACACCCCGGAACTTTGGAGCGGCCGGGGGAAATACGCAGTATTTT. Encoded protein: CASSTPRNFGAAGGNTQYF.

This clonotype was observed a few times. The V and J genes are TRBV9 and TRBJ2-6; D is undetermined. Germline values: CDR1 SGDLS, CDR2 YYNGEE. V was trimmed by 1 base and J by 0 bases, leaving 5 bases between them. This CDR3 is 15 amino acids long. CDR3 sequence reads: CASSVTRSGANVLTF. In DNA form, the CDR3 reads TGTGCCAGCAGCGTAACACGCTCTGGGGCCAACGTCCTGACTTTC.

The rearrangement links TRBV10-3 to TRBJ2-2; the match to TRBD2 covers 12 bases. Germline lookup yields CDR1 ENHRY and CDR2 SYGVKD. The CDR3 consists of 17 residues. V dropped 0 bases and J dropped 5; count of bases not matched to a gene: 4. This CDR3 is CAISESNGLAGTGELFF. The CDR3 DNA is TGTGCCATCAGTGAGTCGAACGGACTAGCGGGGACCGGGGAGCTGTTTTTT.

The table lists this clonotype with a few counts. The V and J genes are TRBV5-6 and TRBJ2-5; D ambiguous. The germline V and J ends were trimmed by 2 bases and 7 bases, with 6 bases remaining between them. This CDR3 has 11 residues. In germline, CDR1 is SGHDT, CDR2 YYEEEE. In DNA form, the CDR3 reads TGTGCCAGCAGCTTCCCAGTGACCCAGTACTTC. This gives the protein CASSFPVTQYF.

This sequence joins TRBV20-1 and TRBJ1-6, with 10 bases identical to TRBD1. J lost 9 bases, V lost 0 bases, and 5 bases had no gene match. CDR1 and CDR2 (germline): DFQATT, SNEGSKA (reference sequence). The CDR3 length is 15 residues. The CDR3 protein is CSARDGTGDSSPLHF. DNA of the CDR3: TGCAGTGCTAGAGATGGGACAGGGGACAGTTCACCCCTCCACTTT.

This clonotype has only a few counts. J is TRBJ2-7 and V is TRBV10-3, with D perhaps matching TRBD1 (6 bases). The V and J ends lost 1 base and 1 base respectively, with 11 bases between them. CDR3 length: 15 residues. CDR1 ENHRY and CDR2 SYGVKD come from the germline V gene. The chain's CDR3 is CAISEWQGRSYEQYF. CDR3 sequence (DNA): TGTGCCATCAGTGAGTGGCAGGGGCGGTCCTACGAGCAGTACTTC.

This clonotype showed up just a few times. This sequence joins TRBV6-2 or TRBV6-3 and TRBJ2-1, with 9 bases fitting TRBD2. The ends lost 5 bases at V and 9 bases at J; junction bases unmatched: 17. Per the germline V gene, CDR1 is MNHEY and CDR2 is SVGEGT. CDR3 length: 17 amino acids. The CDR3 reads CASSQAFRLAGAGEQFF. In DNA form, the CDR3 reads TGTGCCAGCAGTCAAGCCTTTCGGTTAGCGGGAGCGGGTGAGCAGTTCTTC.

The chain carries TRBV14 and TRBJ2-3, with TRBD1 matching 7 bases. Germline V gene sequence: CDR1 SGHDN, CDR2 FVKESK. V was clipped by 4 bases and J by 1 base; unmatched bases: 5. The CDR3 is 15 amino acids. The CDR3 protein is CASSPRTGRTDTQYF. CDR3 nucleotide sequence: TGTGCCAGCAGCCCACGGACAGGACGCACAGATACGCAGTATTTT. Combining the CDR3 with reference TRBV14 and TRBJ2-3 gives the whole variable domain EAGVTQFPSHSVIEKGQTVTLRCDPISGHDNLYWYRRVMGKEIKFLLHFVKESKQDESGMPNNRFLAERTGGTYSTLKVQPAELEDSGVYFCASSPRTGRTDTQYFGPGTRLTVL.

The CDR3 spells CASSSGTRTGELFF. CDR3 DNA: TGTGCCAGCAGTTCCGGGACTCGCACCGGGGAGCTGTTTTTT. The chain uses TRBV12-3 or TRBV12-4 and TRBJ2-2; the D gene is possibly TRBD2 (6 bases). Deletions cut 4 bases from V and 4 bases from J, with 10 bases between. The CDR3 consists of 14 residues.

As to this clonotype: The junction and the germline gene differ at one end; a read error may be behind it. The chain is built from TRBV9 and TRBJ2-3; 8 positions match TRBD2. Germline V gene data show CDR1 as SGDLS and CDR2 as YYNGEE. The CDR3 consists of 16 residues. The CDR3: CASSVGSGVSTDTHYF. The CDR3 DNA reads TGTGCCAGCAGCGTAGGTAGCGGGGTGAGCACAGATACGCATTATTTT.

The sample holds many counts of this clonotype. This rearrangement joins TRBV12-3 or TRBV12-4 to TRBJ2-1; D not resolved. The CDR3 runs to 12 residues. V lost 4 bases, J lost 7 bases, and 8 bases lay in between. The CDR3 DNA is TGTGCCAGCAGTTCCGTAGGGAATGAGCAGTTCTTC. This translates into CASSSVGNEQFF.